These 18 T cell receptor beta chains were all obtained from the same sample, sequenced in a study of T cells after yellow fever vaccination. TCRdb analysed the 5' RACE reads with MiXCR anew, one entry per CDR3 protein. The table lists approximately 150,000 distinct CDR3 sequences, roughly 9% of them singletons. Material: CD8+ T cells sorted from PBMCs, obtained 45 days after the yellow fever booster vaccination. The receptors were gathered from a young man who received the YFV17D yellow fever vaccine.

This clonotype showed up many times. The chain recombines TRBV4-1 with TRBJ2-7; D could derive from TRBD1 or TRBD2 (5 bases each). The CDR3 contains 16 residues. The V gene's germline CDR1 is MGHRA and CDR2 YSYEKL. The V end lost 3 bases, the J end lost 2 bases, and 17 bases lay between the germline ends. Written as DNA, the CDR3 is TGCGCCAGCAGCCACACCTCACCGGGGCCTACCTACGAGCAGTACTTC. Translating gives CASSHTSPGPTYEQYF.

The genes are TRBV30 and TRBJ2-3; possibly TRBD2 for D (5 bases). The CDR3 runs to 14 residues. Germline V gene sequence: CDR1 GTSNPN, CDR2 SVGIG (reference sequence). The V and J ends lost 3 bases and 6 bases respectively, with 16 bases between them. The CDR3 loop is CAWSGGNAADTQYF. CDR3 nucleotide sequence: TGTGCCTGGAGCGGAGGAAACGCGGCGGATACGCAGTATTTT.

The chain couples TRBV6-2 or TRBV6-3 to TRBJ1-1; D uncertain. The V gene's germline CDR1 is MNHEY and CDR2 SVGEGT. There are 12 residues in the CDR3. V gave up 2 bases and J gave up 3 bases, with 4 bases separating them. The CDR3 region is CASSYLDTEAFF. CDR3 DNA: TGTGCCAGCAGTTACCTTGACACTGAAGCTTTCTTT.

This rearrangement joins TRBV11-2 to TRBJ2-3; maybe TRBD2 (5 bases). The germline V gene has CDR1 SGHAT and CDR2 FQNNGV. Trimming shortened V by 3 bases and J by 2 bases, and 12 bases separated the two germline ends. CDR3 length equals 15 residues. This chain's CDR3 is CASSLGTGNTDTQYF. The CDR3 coding sequence is TGTGCCAGCAGCTTGGGCACGGGGAACACAGATACGCAGTATTTT.

V usage is TRBV10-3 and J usage is TRBJ1-2, with 9 bases that match TRBD1. After removal of 4 bases from V and 5 bases from J, the junction contained 23 bases not matched to a gene. The CDR3 spans 20 residues. Germline values: CDR1 ENHRY, CDR2 SYGVKD. The CDR3, as DNA: TGTGCCATCAGTGTTACCCCTCCCGTGGACAGGGGTTCGTCCGGATATGGCTACACCTTC. It encodes CAISVTPPVDRGSSGYGYTF.

Only a few counts were recorded for this clonotype. The CDR3 sequence: CSAERGGADEQFF. In DNA form, the CDR3 reads TGCAGTGCTGAGCGGGGGGGGGCTGATGAGCAGTTCTTC. The chain has TRBV20-1 and TRBJ2-1; TRBD2 agrees at 10 bases. CDR3 length equals 13 residues. Per germline, CDR1 DFQATT and CDR2 SNEGSKA (reference sequence). V gave up 5 bases and J gave up 8 bases; unmatched junction bases: 6.

This clonotype was seen more than once but under ten times. The V gene is TRBV7-6, the J gene TRBJ1-1; 7 bases line up with TRBD1. The CDR3 spans 16 residues. Germline V CDR1 and CDR2: SGHVS, FNYEAQ. V was pared by 0 bases and J by 5 bases, with 9 bases of the junction left unmatched. CDR3 amino acids: CASSLAPEGGFTEAFF. In nucleotides, the CDR3 is TGTGCCAGCAGCTTAGCCCCCGAAGGGGGCTTTACTGAAGCTTTCTTT.

Only a few counts were recorded for this clonotype. The chain couples TRBV4-2 to TRBJ2-1; the D is unclear. Germline values: CDR1 LGHNA, CDR2 YNFKEQ. Deletions cut 0 bases from V and 6 bases from J, with 6 bases between. This CDR3 has 13 amino acids. The CDR3 region has the DNA TGTGCCAGCAGCCAAGACGGCCGCAATGAGCAGTTCTTC. It yields the protein CASSQDGRNEQFF.

This clonotype was recorded at least ten times. V usage is TRBV4-1 and J usage is TRBJ1-5, with D unresolved. The CDR3 covers 14 residues. The germline V gene encodes CDR1 MGHRA and CDR2 YSYEKL. V was shortened by 2 bases and J by 4 bases, with 9 bases between the two germline ends. The CDR3 nucleotides read TGCGCCAGCAGCCAATTTATGGGGAATCAGCCCCAGCATTTT. Residues: CASSQFMGNQPQHF.

This chain uses TRBV9 with TRBJ1-1; 7 bases are shared with TRBD1. Germline loops: CDR1 SGDLS, CDR2 YYNGEE. The CDR3 contains 16 residues. The ends lost 2 bases at V and 2 bases at J; junction bases unmatched: 9. CDR3 amino acids: CASSVGTGVVNTEAFF. CDR3 coding DNA: TGTGCCAGCAGCGTCGGAACAGGGGTGGTTAACACTGAAGCTTTCTTT.

This clonotype showed up just a few times. This chain connects TRBV4-1 to TRBJ1-1; a weak D match, TRBD1 (5 bases). This CDR3 region has 15 residues. Between the trimmed V and J ends, which lost 3 bases and 5 bases, there was a span of 16 bases. The germline gives CDR1 MGHRA, CDR2 YSYEKL. CDR3 DNA sequence: TGCGCCAGCAGCCATATTGGGGGGGTTGTTACTGAAGCTTTCTTT. Translating gives CASSHIGGVVTEAFF.

This clonotype was seen repeatedly, ten times or more. The chain has TRBV7-2 and TRBJ2-3; D not certain. Between the trimmed V and J ends, which lost 1 base and 0 bases, there was a span of 8 bases. The CDR3 covers 15 residues. The germline V gene encodes CDR1 SGHTA and CDR2 FQGNSA. CDR3 DNA sequence: TGTGCCAGCAGCTTAGTGGTCTCTAGCACAGATACGCAGTATTTT. Encoded protein: CASSLVVSSTDTQYF.

In this sample, this clonotype turned up a few times. The rearrangement joins TRBV7-9 to TRBJ2-2; weak D call: TRBD2 (5 bases). Trimming removed 3 bases from V and 5 bases from J, with 10 bases in between. CDR1 and CDR2 from the germline V gene are SEHNR and FQNEAQ (reference sequence). This CDR3 region has 14 residues. Written as DNA, the CDR3 is TGTGCCAGCAGCTTGACGGGGTGGACCGGGGAGCTGTTTTTT. Protein sequence: CASSLTGWTGELFF.

This clonotype was observed a handful of times. The chain recombines TRBV3-1 with TRBJ2-3; weak D call: TRBD1 (6 bases). Per germline, CDR1 LGHDT and CDR2 YNNKEL (reference sequence). The V end was cut by 3 bases, the J end by 6 bases, with 10 bases between. The CDR3 has 13 amino acids. The CDR3 nucleotides are TGTGCCAGCAGCCAGGGGGCCGGGGATACGCAGTATTTT. Translated, it gives CASSQGAGDTQYF.

This clonotype was counted between two and nine times. The rearrangement joins TRBV27 to TRBJ2-2; no firm D call. V lost 6 bases, J lost 1 base, and 15 bases lay in between. The germline gives CDR1 MNHEY, CDR2 SMNVEV (reference sequence). The CDR3 is made up of 16 amino acids. The CDR3 protein is CASRPITAENTGELFF. In DNA form, the CDR3 reads TGTGCCAGCAGGCCCATAACGGCCGAGAACACCGGGGAGCTGTTTTTT.

This clonotype occurred a few times. The chain combines TRBV29-1 with TRBJ2-6; no reliable D call. Deletions cut 6 bases from V and 1 base from J, with 16 bases between. Germline assignment: CDR1 SQVTM and CDR2 ANQGSEA. This CDR3 spans 16 amino acids. In nucleotides, the CDR3 is TGCAGCGTATCCGGTGCATGGACGTCTGGGGCCAACGTCCTGACTTTC. This codes for CSVSGAWTSGANVLTF.

This clonotype came up a few times. The chain has TRBV6-2 or TRBV6-3 and TRBJ2-5; D may be TRBD2 (7 bases). CDR1 is MNHEY and CDR2 is SVGEGT in the germline V gene. The CDR3 covers 14 residues. The germline V and J ends were trimmed by 8 bases and 4 bases, with 17 bases remaining between them. CDR3 nucleotides: TGTGCCAGCGCCCCTTGGGGGGGCCCAGAGACCCAGTACTTC. It specifies CASAPWGGPETQYF.

This clonotype was picked up a small number of times. This chain links TRBV12-3 or TRBV12-4 with TRBJ2-2; D uncertain. This CDR3 contains 15 residues. Trimming stripped 5 bases from V and 4 bases from J, with 14 bases between. In DNA, the CDR3 is TGTGCCAGCAGTCAATCGGTATCTACCACCGGGGAGCTGTTTTTT. Its translation is CASSQSVSTTGELFF.